This TCR beta chain comes out of a study of blood T cell repertoires in COVID-19. Overall study context: The United States, Italy and Spain were the sources of the acute and convalescent COVID-19 samples. Sample material is recorded as cDNA or gDNA derived from T cells, B-cell-depleted T cells, or PBMCs.

In Cohort 3, a recovered donor had either two negative PCRs, clearance, or symptom resolution. Methods used by the authors: Reference gene primers were amplified, and this amplification served to estimate nucleated cell counts. Sequencing used immunoSEQ multiplex PCR; TCRdb keeps in-frame clones, though not all of them. V and J calls and clone size are those listed in that table; D and trimming were worked out from the DNA. The table lists some 500,000 clones, 88% of them singletons, with about 2% in the top ten. The count of this clone is one. The CDR3 is 15 amino acids. Germline V lookup: CDR1 LGHNT, CDR2 FRNRAP. Trimming stripped 3 bases from V and 4 bases from J, with 13 bases between.

The receptor comes from a woman in her thirties or forties who had recovered from COVID-19. This chain links TRBV12-5 with TRBJ2-1; D might be TRBD2 (8 bases). The specimen sequenced was PBMCs or T cells enriched from blood (not recorded which). The CDR3 region is CASGFGGDRYNEQFF. The CDR3 DNA reads as TGTGCTAGTGGTTTCGGGGGGGACAGATACAATGAGCAGTTCTTC.